These 12 T cell receptor beta chains were all obtained from the same sample, sequenced in a study of cytomegalovirus exposure and HLA in healthy donors. 60 Vbeta and 13 Jbeta primers were used in PCR. Only in-frame clones appear in the TCRdb table, and some are missing; sequencing was by immunoSEQ multiplex PCR. The sample comprises about 140,000 clones, around 80% of which are singletons, and approximately 6.3% rests with the top ten. Sequencing was done on a sample of PBMCs. These receptors were collected from a man aged 35 to 55 in good health and CMV-seropositive.

The chain employs TRBV6-1 and TRBJ2-5, with a tentative D call TRBD2 (6 bases). Trimming left V 3 bases short and J 4 bases short, with 12 bases between. The CDR3 is 14 residues long. CDR1 MNHNS and CDR2 SASEGT come from the germline V gene. The CDR3: CASSDATSLETQYF. The CDR3 DNA reads TGTGCCAGCAGTGACGCTACTAGCTTAGAGACCCAGTACTTC.

The chain recombines TRBV2 with TRBJ2-1, with D tentatively TRBD2 (6 bases). The CDR3 is made up of 15 amino acids. Germline V gene sequence: CDR1 SNHLY, CDR2 FYNNEI. V was pared by 3 bases and J by 4 bases, with 13 bases between. CDR3 sequence (DNA): TGTGCCAGCAGTGAGTCTAGCGTAACTTACAATGAGCAGTTCTTC. It yields the protein CASSESSVTYNEQFF.

The rearrangement joins TRBV6-5 to TRBJ1-2; D gene uncertain. The CDR3 has 14 residues. The V and J ends lost 4 bases and 6 bases respectively, with 15 bases between them. Germline CDR1 MNHEY, CDR2 SVGAGI. This CDR3 is CASSLRQGLDGYTF. The DNA of the CDR3 is TGTGCCAGCAGTTTGCGACAAGGATTAGATGGCTACACCTTC.

The CDR3 is CASSRGQGNEAFF. CDR3 DNA: TGTGCCAGCAGCCGAGGACAGGGCAATGAAGCTTTCTTT. The chain couples TRBV5-4 to TRBJ1-1; 8 nucleotides align to TRBD1. V gave up 4 bases and J gave up 7 bases; unmatched junction bases: 6. The germline V gene has CDR1 SGHNT and CDR2 YYREEE (reference sequence). This CDR3 has 13 amino acids.

The chain couples TRBV6-6 to TRBJ2-1, with TRBD2 matching over 11 bases. The CDR3 consists of 16 residues. CDR1 MNHNY and CDR2 SVGAGI come from the germline V gene (reference sequence). V was clipped by 4 bases and J by 7 bases; unmatched bases: 9. CDR3 sequence reads: CASSLLAGALENEQFF. The CDR3 DNA is TGTGCCAGCAGTTTACTAGCGGGGGCATTGGAGAATGAGCAGTTCTTC.

This sequence joins TRBV28 and TRBJ1-3, with D possibly matching TRBD1 (5 bases). Germline V gene data show CDR1 as MDHEN and CDR2 as SYDVKM. The CDR3 consists of 16 residues. Trimming left V 5 bases short and J 0 bases short, with 14 bases between. CDR3: CASSGAGRPSGNTIYF. CDR3 in DNA: TGTGCCAGCAGTGGGGCGGGACGACCCTCTGGAAACACCATATATTTT.

This clone was counted only a few times. J is TRBJ2-5 and V is TRBV10-2; 13 bases fit TRBD2. The CDR3 covers 18 residues. J lost 5 bases, V lost 6 bases, and 15 bases had no gene match. Germline lookup yields CDR1 WSHSY and CDR2 SAAADI. This CDR3 reads CASSSTSGGARLRETQYF. The CDR3 bases are TGCGCCAGCAGCTCAACTAGCGGGGGGGCGAGGCTACGGGAGACCCAGTACTTC.

The chain carries TRBV2 and TRBJ1-1, with 8 bases lining up with TRBD1. The trim removed 7 bases at V and 1 base at J, leaving 2 bases unmatched. The CDR3 sequence is 13 residues long. Germline values: CDR1 SNHLY, CDR2 FYNNEI. CDR3 region: CASNGQGNTEAFF. The CDR3, as DNA: TGTGCCAGCAATGGACAGGGGAACACTGAAGCTTTCTTT.

V gene TRBV6-6 combines with J gene TRBJ1-4; tentatively, D is TRBD1 (6 bases). The CDR3 length is 16 residues. The germline V and J ends were trimmed by 8 bases and 2 bases, with 18 bases remaining between them. Germline lookup yields CDR1 MNHNY and CDR2 SVGAGI (reference sequence). The DNA for the CDR3 is TGTGCCAGCGGCTACAGGGCCCTCCATACTAATGAAAAACTGTTTTTT. Translating gives CASGYRALHTNEKLFF.

CDR3 coding DNA: TGTGCCAGCAGCTTAAGTGCGGCAGGGCTCTCCATGGGGTATGGCTACACCTTC. Encoded protein: CASSLSAAGLSMGYGYTF. The chain couples TRBV7-9 to TRBJ1-2, with D possibly matching TRBD1 (5 bases). The CDR3 runs 18 residues. Germline V CDR1 and CDR2: SEHNR, FQNEAQ (reference sequence). Trimming took 2 bases from V and 5 from J, leaving 24 bases between them.

This clone came up once. This chain links TRBV29-1 with TRBJ1-2; 9 nucleotides agree with TRBD1. Trimming at V came to 4 bases and at J to 5 bases, leaving 11 bases not matched to a gene. The CDR3 covers 15 residues. Germline lookup yields CDR1 SQVTM and CDR2 ANQGSEA. The CDR3 sequence: CSVGTGAPSPYGYTF. The CDR3 DNA follows: TGCAGCGTTGGGACAGGGGCTCCATCCCCTTATGGCTACACCTTC.

The V and J genes are TRBV14 and TRBJ1-2, with 10 bases matching TRBD1. Germline values: CDR1 SGHDN, CDR2 FVKESK. With 4 bases clipped from V and 4 bases from J, the junction kept 9 bases outside the gene matches. CDR3 size: 16 residues. In DNA form, the CDR3 reads TGTGCCAGCAGCCGAGGACAGGGGGGATTTGCCTATGGCTACACCTTC. The encoded protein is CASSRGQGGFAYGYTF. The entire variable domain, with the rest obtained from reference TRBV14 and TRBJ1-2, is as follows: EAGVTQFPSHSVIEKGQTVTLRCDPISGHDNLYWYRRVMGKEIKFLLHFVKESKQDESGMPNNRFLAERTGGTYSTLKVQPAELEDSGVYFCASSRGQGGFAYGYTFGSGTRLTVV.